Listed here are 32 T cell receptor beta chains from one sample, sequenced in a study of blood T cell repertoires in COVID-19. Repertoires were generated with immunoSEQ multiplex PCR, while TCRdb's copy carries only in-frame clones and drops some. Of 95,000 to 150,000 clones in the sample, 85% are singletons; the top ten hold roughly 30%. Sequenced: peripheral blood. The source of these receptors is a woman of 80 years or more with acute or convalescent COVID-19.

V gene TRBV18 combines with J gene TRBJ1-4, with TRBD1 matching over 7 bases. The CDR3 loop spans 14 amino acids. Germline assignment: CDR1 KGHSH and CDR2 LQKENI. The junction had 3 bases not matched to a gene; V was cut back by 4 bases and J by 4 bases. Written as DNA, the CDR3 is TGTGCCAGCTCACTTGGACAGGTTAATGAAAAACTGTTTTTT. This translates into CASSLGQVNEKLFF.

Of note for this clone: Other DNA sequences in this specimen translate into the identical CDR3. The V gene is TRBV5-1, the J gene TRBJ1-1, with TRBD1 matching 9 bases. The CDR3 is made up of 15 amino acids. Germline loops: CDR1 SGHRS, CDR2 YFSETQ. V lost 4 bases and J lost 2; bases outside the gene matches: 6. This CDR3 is CASSPLGQGNTEAFF. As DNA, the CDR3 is TGCGCCAGCAGCCCCTTGGGACAGGGAAACACTGAAGCTTTCTTT.

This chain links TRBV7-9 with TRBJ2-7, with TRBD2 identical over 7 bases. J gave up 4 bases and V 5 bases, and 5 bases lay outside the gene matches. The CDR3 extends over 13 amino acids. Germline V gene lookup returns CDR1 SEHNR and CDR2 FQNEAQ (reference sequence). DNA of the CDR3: TGTGCCAGCAGCGGGGGGGACCTTTACGAGCAGTACGTC. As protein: CASSGGDLYEQYV.

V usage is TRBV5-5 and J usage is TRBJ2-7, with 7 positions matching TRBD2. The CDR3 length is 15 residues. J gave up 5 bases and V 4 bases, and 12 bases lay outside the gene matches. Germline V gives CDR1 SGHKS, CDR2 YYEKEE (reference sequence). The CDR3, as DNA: TGTGCCAGCAGCCGGTGGGCAGCGGGGTTGAACGAGCAGTACGTC. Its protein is CASSRWAAGLNEQYV.

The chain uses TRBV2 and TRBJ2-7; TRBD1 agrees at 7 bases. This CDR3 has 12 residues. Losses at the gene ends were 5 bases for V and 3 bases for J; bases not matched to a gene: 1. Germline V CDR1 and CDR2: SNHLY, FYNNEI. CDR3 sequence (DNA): TGTGCCAGCAGTAGGGACAGCTACGAGCAGTACTTC. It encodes CASSRDSYEQYF.

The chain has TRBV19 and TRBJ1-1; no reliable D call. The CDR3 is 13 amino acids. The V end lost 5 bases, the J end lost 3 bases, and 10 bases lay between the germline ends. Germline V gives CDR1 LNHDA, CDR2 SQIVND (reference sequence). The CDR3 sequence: CASSEQRYTEAFF. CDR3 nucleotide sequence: TGTGCCAGTAGTGAACAGAGATACACTGAAGCTTTCTTT.

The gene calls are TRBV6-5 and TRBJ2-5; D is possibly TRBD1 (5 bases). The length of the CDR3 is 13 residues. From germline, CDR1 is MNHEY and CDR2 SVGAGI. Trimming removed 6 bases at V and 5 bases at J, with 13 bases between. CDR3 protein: CASRIGDRETQYF. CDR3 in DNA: TGTGCCAGCAGGATAGGGGATCGGGAGACCCAGTACTTC.

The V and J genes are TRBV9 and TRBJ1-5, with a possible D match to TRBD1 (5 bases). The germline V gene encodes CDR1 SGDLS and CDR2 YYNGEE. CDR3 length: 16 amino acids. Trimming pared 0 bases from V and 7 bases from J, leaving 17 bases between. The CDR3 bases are TGTGCCAGCAGCGTAGCCCCCCGGGTTAAGGGGCAGCCCCAGCATTTT. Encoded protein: CASSVAPRVKGQPQHF.

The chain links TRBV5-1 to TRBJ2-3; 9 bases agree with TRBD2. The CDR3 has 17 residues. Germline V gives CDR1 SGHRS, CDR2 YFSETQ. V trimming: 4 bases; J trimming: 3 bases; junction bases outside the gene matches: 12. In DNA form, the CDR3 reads TGCGCCAGCAGCGCGGGGCGGGGGGGCAAATGGACAGATACGCAGTATTTT. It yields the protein CASSAGRGGKWTDTQYF.

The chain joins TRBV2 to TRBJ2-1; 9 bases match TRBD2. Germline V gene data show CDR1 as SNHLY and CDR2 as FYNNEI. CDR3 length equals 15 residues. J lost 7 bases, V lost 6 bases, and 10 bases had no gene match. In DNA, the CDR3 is TGTGCCAGCAGCGCTCTAGCGGGGCGCGAAAATGAGCAGTTCTTC. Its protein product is CASSALAGRENEQFF. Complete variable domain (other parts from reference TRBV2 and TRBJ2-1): EPEVTQTPSHQVTQMGQEVILRCVPISNHLYFYWYRQILGQKVEFLVSFYNNEISEKSEIFDDQFSVERPDGSNFTLKIRSTKLEDSAMYFCASSALAGRENEQFFGPGTRLTVL.

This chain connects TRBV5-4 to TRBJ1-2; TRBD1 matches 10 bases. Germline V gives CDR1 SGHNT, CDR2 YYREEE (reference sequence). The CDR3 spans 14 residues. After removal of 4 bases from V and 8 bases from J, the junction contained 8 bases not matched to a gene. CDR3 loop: CASSQRQGARGYTF. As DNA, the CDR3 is TGTGCCAGCAGCCAAAGACAGGGGGCAAGAGGCTACACCTTC.

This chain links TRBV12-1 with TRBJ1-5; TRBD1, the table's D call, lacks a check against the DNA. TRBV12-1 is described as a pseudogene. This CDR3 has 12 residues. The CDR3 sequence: CASSRGHQPQHF. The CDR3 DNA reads TGTGCCAGCAGCCGGGGACACCAGCCCCAGCATTTT.

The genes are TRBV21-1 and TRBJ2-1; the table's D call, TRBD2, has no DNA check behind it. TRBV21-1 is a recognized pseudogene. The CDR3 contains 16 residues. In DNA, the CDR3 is TGTGCCAGCAGCAAAGACCGACTAGCGGTCGGCGGGGGGCAGTTCTTC. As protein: CASSKDRLAVGGGQFF.

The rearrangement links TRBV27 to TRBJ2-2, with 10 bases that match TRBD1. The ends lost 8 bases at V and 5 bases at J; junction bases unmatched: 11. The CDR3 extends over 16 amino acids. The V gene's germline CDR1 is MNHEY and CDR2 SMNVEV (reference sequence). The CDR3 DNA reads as TGTGCCAGCTTCCCCACGGGACAGGGGAAGACCGGGGAGCTGTTTTTT. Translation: CASFPTGQGKTGELFF.

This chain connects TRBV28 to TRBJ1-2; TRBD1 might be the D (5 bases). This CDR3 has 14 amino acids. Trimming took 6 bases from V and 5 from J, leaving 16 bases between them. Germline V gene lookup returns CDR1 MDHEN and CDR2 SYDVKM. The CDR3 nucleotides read TGTGCCAGCAGCACGATGGACGGGGGGTATGGCTACACCTTC. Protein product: CASSTMDGGYGYTF.

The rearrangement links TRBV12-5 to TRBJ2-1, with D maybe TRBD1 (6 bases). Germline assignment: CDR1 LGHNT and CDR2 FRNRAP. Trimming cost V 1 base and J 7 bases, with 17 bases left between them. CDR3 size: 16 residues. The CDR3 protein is CASGLGRGGRGNEQFF. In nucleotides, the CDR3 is TGTGCTAGTGGTTTGGGTAGAGGGGGTAGAGGGAATGAGCAGTTCTTC.

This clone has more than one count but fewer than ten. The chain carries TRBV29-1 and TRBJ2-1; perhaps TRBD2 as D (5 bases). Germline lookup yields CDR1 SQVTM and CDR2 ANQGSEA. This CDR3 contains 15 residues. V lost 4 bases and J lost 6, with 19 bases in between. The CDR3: CSVGLDLLRGNEQFF. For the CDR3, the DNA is TGCAGCGTTGGTCTGGATCTGCTTCGGGGCAATGAGCAGTTCTTC.

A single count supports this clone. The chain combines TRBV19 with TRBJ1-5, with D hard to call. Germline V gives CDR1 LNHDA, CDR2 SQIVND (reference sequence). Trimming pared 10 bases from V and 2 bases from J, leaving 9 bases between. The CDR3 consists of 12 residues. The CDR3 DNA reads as TGTGCCACCAGACGGGGCAATCAGCCCCAGCATTTT. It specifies CATRRGNQPQHF.

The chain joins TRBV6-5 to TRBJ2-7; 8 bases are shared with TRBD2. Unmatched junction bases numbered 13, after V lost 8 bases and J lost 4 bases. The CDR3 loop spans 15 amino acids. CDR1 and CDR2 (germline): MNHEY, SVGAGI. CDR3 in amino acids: CASSYAGGTSYEQYV. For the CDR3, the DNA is TGTGCCAGCTCTTATGCGGGGGGAACTTCGTACGAGCAGTACGTC.

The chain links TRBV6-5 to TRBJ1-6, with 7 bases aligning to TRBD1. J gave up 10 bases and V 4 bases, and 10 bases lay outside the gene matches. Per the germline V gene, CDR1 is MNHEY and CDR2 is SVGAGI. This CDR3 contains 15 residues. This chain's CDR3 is CASSFSLTGSSPLHF. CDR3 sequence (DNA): TGTGCCAGCAGTTTTTCTCTGACAGGGTCCTCACCCCTCCACTTT.

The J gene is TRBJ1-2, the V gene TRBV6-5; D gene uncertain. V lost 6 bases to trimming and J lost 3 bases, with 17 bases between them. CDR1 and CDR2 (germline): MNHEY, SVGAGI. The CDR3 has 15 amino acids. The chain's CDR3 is CASRLRFTADYGYTF. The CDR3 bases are TGTGCCAGCAGACTCCGATTTACAGCGGACTATGGCTACACCTTC.

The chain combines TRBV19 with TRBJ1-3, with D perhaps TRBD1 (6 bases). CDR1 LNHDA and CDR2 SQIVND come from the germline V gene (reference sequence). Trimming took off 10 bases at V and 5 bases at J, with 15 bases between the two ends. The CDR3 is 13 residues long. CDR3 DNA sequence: TGTGCCACCACGACAGGTTCAAGAAACACCATATATTTT. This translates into CATTTGSRNTIYF. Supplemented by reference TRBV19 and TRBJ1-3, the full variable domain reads DGGITQSPKYLFRKEGQNVTLSCEQNLNHDAMYWYRQDPGQGLRLIYYSQIVNDFQKGDIAEGYSVSREKKESFPLTVTSAQKNPTAFYLCATTTGSRNTIYFGEGSWLTVV.

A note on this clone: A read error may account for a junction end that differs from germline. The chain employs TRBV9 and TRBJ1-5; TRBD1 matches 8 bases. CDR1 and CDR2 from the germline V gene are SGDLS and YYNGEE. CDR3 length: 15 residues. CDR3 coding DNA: TGTGCCAGCAGCGTATCGGCAGGGGGCAATGAGCCCCAGCATTTT. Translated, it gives CASSVSAGGNEPQHF.

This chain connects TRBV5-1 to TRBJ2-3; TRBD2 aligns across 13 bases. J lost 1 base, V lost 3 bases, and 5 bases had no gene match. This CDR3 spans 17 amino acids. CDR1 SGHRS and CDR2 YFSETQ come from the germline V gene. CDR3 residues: CASSSGTSGEGTDTQYF. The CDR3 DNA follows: TGCGCCAGCAGCTCCGGGACTAGCGGGGAGGGCACAGATACGCAGTATTTT.

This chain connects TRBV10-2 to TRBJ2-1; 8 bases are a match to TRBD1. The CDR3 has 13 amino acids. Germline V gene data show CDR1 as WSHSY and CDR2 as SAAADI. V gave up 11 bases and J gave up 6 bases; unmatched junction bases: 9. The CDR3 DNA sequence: TGCGCCCATGGACAGGGTGAGGGCAATGAGCAGTTCTTC. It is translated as CAHGQGEGNEQFF.

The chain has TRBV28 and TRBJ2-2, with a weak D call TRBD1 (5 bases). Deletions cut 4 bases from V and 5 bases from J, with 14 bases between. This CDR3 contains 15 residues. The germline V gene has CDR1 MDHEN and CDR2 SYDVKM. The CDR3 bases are TGTGCCAGCAGTTCTGCAGGGCTGGGGACCGGGGAGCTGTTTTTT. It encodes CASSSAGLGTGELFF.

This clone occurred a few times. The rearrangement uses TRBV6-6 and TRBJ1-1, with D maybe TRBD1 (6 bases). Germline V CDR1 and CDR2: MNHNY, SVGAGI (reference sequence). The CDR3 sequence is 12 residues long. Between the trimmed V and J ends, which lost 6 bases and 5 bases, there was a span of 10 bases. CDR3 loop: CASSPTGTEAFF. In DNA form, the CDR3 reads TGTGCCAGCAGCCCTACAGGGACTGAAGCTTTCTTT.

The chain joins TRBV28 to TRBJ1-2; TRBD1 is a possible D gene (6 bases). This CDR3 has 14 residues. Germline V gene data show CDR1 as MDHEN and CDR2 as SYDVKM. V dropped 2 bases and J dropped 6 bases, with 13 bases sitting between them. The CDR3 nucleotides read TGTGCCAGCAGTTTACCTCACAGGGCCCATGGCTACACCTTC. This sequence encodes CASSLPHRAHGYTF.

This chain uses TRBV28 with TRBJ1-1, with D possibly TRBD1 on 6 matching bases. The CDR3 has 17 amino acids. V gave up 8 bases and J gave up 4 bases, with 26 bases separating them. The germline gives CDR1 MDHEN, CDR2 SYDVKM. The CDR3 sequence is CASLEGGKYSGSTEAFF. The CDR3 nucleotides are TGTGCCAGCCTCGAAGGGGGTAAATACTCGGGGAGCACTGAAGCTTTCTTT.

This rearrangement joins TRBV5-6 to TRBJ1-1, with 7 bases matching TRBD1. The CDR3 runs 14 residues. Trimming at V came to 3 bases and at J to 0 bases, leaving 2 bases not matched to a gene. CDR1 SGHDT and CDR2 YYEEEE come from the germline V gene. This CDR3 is CASSSTGMNTEAFF. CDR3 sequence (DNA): TGTGCCAGCAGCTCGACAGGGATGAACACTGAAGCTTTCTTT. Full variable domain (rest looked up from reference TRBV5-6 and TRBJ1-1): DAGVTQSPTHLIKTRGQQVTLRCSPKSGHDTVSWYQQALGQGPQFIFQYYEEEERQRGNFPDRFSGHQFPNYSSELNVNALLLGDSALYLCASSSTGMNTEAFFGQGTRLTVV.

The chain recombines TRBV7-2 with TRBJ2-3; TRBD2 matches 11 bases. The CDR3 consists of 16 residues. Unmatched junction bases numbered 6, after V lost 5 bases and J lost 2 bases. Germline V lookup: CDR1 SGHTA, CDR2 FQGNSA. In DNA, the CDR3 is TGTGCCAGCAGCGAAGGGACTAGCGGTTACACAGATACGCAGTATTTT. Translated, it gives CASSEGTSGYTDTQYF.

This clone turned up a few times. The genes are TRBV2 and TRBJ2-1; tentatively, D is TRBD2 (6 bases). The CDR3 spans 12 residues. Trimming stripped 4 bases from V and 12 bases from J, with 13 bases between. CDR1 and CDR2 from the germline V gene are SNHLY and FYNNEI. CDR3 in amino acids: CASSVGSRRQFF. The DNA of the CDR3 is TGTGCCAGCAGTGTCGGGAGCCGACGGCAGTTCTTC.